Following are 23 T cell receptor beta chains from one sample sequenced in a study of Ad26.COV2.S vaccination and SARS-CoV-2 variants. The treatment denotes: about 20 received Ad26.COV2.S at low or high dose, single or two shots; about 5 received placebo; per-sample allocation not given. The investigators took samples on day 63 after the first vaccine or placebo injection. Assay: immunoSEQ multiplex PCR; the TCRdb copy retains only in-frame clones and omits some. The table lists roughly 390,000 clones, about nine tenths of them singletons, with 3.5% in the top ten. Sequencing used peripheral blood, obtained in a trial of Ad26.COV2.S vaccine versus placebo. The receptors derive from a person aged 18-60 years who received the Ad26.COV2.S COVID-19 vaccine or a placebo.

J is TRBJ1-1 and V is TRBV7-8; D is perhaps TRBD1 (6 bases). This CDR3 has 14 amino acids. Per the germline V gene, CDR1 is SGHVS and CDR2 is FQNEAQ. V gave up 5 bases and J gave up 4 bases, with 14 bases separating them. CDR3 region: CASSPARTVTEAFF. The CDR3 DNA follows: TGTGCCAGCAGCCCGGCCCGGACAGTCACTGAAGCTTTCTTT.

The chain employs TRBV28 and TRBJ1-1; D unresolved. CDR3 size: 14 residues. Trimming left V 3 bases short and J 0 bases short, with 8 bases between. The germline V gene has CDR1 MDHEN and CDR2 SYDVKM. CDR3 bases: TGTGCCAGCAGTTTTGGCGGATTGAACACTGAAGCTTTCTTT. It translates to CASSFGGLNTEAFF. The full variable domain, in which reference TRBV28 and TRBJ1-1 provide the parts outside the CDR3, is DVKVTQSSRYLVKRTGEKVFLECVQDMDHENMFWYRQDPGLGLRLIYFSYDVKMKEKGDIPEGYSVSREKKERFSLILESASTNQTSMYLCASSFGGLNTEAFFGQGTRLTVV.

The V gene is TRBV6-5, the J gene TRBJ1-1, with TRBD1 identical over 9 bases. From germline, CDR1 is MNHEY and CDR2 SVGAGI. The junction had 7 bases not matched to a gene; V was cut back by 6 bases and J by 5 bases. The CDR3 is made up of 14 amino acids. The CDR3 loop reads CASSPGQGWTEAFF. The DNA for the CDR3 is TGTGCCAGCAGCCCGGGACAGGGTTGGACTGAAGCTTTCTTT.

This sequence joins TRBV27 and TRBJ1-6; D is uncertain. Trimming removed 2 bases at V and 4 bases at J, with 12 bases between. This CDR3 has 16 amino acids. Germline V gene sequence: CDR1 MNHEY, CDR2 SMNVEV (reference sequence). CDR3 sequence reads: CASSLTETGYNSPLHF. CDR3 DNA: TGTGCCAGCAGTTTAACTGAGACGGGGTATAATTCACCCCTCCACTTT.

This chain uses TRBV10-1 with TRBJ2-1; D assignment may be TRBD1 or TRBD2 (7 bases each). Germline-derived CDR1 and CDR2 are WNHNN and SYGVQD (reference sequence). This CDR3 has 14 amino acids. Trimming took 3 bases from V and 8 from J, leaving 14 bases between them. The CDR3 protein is CASSEGGDSDEQFF. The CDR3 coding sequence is TGCGCCAGCAGTGAAGGGGGGGACAGCGATGAGCAGTTCTTC.

CDR3 loop: CASSIRLAGVYEQYF. CDR3 DNA: TGTGCCAGCAGCATCAGACTAGCGGGGGTCTACGAGCAGTACTTC. V gene TRBV11-2 combines with J gene TRBJ2-7; 12 nucleotides line up with TRBD2. CDR3 length: 15 residues. The V gene end was trimmed by 5 bases and the J gene end by 3 bases; junction bases not matched to a gene: 5. CDR1 is SGHAT and CDR2 is FQNNGV in the germline V gene.

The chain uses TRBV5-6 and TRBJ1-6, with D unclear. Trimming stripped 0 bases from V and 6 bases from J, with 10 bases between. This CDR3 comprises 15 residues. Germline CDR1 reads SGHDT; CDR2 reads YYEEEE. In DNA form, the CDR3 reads TGTGCCAGCAGCTTGGCCCCAGCCGCTAATTCACCCCTCCACTTT. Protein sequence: CASSLAPAANSPLHF.

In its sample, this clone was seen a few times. The CDR3 protein is CAISYEETGYGYTF. In DNA form, the CDR3 reads TGTGCCATCAGCTACGAAGAAACAGGGTATGGCTACACCTTC. This sequence joins TRBV10-3 and TRBJ1-2; D might be TRBD1 (6 bases). The CDR3 contains 14 residues. Germline lookup yields CDR1 ENHRY and CDR2 SYGVKD. V was trimmed by 6 bases and J by 5 bases, leaving 16 bases between them.

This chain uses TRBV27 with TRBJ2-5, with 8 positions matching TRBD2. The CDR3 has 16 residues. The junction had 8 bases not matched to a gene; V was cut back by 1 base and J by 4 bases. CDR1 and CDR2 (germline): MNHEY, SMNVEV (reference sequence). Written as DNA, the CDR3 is TGTGCCAGCAGTTTATACGCGGGGGGAGGCACAGAGACCCAGTACTTC. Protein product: CASSLYAGGGTETQYF.

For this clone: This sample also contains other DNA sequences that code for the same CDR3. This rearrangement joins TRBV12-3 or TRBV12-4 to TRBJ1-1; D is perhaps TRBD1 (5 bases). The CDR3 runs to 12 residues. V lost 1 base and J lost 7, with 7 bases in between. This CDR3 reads CASSLGGFEAFF. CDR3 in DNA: TGTGCCAGCAGTTTAGGGGGCTTTGAAGCTTTCTTT.

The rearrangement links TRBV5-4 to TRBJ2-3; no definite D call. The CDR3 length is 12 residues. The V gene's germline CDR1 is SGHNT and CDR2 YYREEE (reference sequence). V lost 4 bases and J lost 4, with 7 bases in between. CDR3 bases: TGTGCCAGCAGCCCGGCCCCAGATACGCAGTATTTT. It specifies CASSPAPDTQYF.

CDR3 nucleotides: TGCAGCGTTGAAGATCGATCCGGGAACACTGAAGCTTTCTTT. It translates to CSVEDRSGNTEAFF. This rearrangement joins TRBV29-1 to TRBJ1-1; D not certain. This CDR3 has 14 amino acids. Trimming removed 0 bases at V and 1 base at J, with 9 bases between. CDR1 is SQVTM, CDR2 ANQGSEA, per germline.

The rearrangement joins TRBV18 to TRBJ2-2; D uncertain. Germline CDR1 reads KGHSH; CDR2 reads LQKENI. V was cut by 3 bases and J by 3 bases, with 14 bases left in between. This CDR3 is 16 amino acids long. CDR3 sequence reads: CASSPETLDDTGELFF. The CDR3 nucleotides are TGTGCCAGCTCACCGGAAACCCTGGACGACACCGGGGAGCTGTTTTTT. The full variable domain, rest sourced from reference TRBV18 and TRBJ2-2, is NAGVMQNPRHLVRRRGQEARLRCSPMKGHSHVYWYRQLPEEGLKFMVYLQKENIIDESGMPKERFSAEFPKEGPSILRIQQVVRGDSAAYFCASSPETLDDTGELFFGEGSRLTVL.

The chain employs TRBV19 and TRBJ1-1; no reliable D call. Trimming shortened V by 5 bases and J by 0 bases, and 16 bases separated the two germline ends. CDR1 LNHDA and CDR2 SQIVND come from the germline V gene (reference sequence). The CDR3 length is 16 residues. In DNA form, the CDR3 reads TGTGCCAGTAGTCCCCTCTTCGGGGATATGAACACTGAAGCTTTCTTT. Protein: CASSPLFGDMNTEAFF.

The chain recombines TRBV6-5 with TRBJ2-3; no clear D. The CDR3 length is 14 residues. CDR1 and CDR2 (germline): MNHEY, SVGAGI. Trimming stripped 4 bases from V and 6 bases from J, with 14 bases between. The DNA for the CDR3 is TGTGCCAGCAGTTTGAACCTTGGGGTCGATACGCAGTATTTT. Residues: CASSLNLGVDTQYF.

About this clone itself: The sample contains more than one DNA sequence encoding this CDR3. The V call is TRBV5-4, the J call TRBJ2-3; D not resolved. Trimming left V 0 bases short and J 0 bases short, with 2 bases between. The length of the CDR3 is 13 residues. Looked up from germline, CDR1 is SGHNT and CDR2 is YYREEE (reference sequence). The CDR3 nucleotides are TGTGCCAGCAGCTTGGACAGCACAGATACGCAGTATTTT. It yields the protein CASSLDSTDTQYF.

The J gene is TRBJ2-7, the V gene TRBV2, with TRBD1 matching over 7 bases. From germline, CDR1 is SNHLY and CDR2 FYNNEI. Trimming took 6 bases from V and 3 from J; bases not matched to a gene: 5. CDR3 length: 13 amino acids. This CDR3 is CASRGTENYEQYF. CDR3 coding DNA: TGTGCCAGCAGAGGGACAGAAAACTACGAGCAGTACTTC.

The CDR3 loop is CAWSVLAGGFEQYF. In nucleotides, the CDR3 is TGTGCCTGGAGTGTACTAGCGGGGGGTTTCGAGCAGTACTTC. The chain has TRBV30 and TRBJ2-7; 12 nucleotides agree with TRBD2. The V and J ends lost 0 bases and 6 bases, in that order; junction bases with no gene match: 3. CDR1 and CDR2 from the germline V gene are GTSNPN and SVGIG (reference sequence). CDR3 size: 14 residues.

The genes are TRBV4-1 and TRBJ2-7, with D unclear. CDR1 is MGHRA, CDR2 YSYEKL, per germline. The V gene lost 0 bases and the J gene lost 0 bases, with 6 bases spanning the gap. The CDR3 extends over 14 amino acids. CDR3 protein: CASSQDRNSYEQYF. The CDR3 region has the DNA TGCGCCAGCAGCCAAGACAGGAACTCCTACGAGCAGTACTTC.

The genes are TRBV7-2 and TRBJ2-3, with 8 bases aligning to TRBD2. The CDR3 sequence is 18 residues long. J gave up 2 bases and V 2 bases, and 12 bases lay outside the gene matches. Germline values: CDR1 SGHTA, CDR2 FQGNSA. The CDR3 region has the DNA TGTGCCAGCAGCTTACAACCCACACGGGGGGGTTACACAGATACGCAGTATTTT. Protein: CASSLQPTRGGYTDTQYF. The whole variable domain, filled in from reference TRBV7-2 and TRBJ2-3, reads GAGVSQSPSNKVTEKGKDVELRCDPISGHTALYWYRQSLGQGLEFLIYFQGNSAPDKSGLPSDRFSAERTGGSVSTLTIQRTQQEDSAVYLCASSLQPTRGGYTDTQYFGPGTRLTVL.

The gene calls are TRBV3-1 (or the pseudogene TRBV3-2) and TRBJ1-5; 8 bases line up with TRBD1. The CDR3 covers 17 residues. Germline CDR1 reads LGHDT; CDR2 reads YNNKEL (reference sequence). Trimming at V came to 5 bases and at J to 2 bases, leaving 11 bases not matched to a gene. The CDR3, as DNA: TGTGCCAGCAGCTGCCCGGACAGGGAGGGAGGCAATCAGCCCCAGCATTTT. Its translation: CASSCPDREGGNQPQHF.

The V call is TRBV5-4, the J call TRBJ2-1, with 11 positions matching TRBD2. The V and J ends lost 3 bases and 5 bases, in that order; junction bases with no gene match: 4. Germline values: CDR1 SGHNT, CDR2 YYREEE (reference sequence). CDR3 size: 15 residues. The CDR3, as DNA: TGTGCCAGCAGCTATGGGACTAGCGGTAACAATGAGCAGTTCTTC. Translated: CASSYGTSGNNEQFF.

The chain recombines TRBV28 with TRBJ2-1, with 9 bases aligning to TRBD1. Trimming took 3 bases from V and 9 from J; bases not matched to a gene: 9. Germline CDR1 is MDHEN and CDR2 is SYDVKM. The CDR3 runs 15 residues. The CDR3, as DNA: TGTGCCAGCAGTTTGTATGTTACAGGGGGCGGTGAGCAGTTCTTC. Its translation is CASSLYVTGGGEQFF.